This T cell receptor (beta chain) was captured by sequencing in a study of T cells in localized non-small cell lung cancer. Overall study findings and caveats: Patients showing higher blood T cell density tended to see longer overall survival. Researchers found a median roughly 50 of the top 100 tumor clones in adjacent lung. Tumor showed lower T cell clonality than uninvolved adjacent lung, where it was highest.

The repertoire was sequenced with immunoSEQ multiplex PCR; TCRdb's copy has only in-frame clones and lacks some. The sample includes roughly 30,000 clones, about 86% of them seen just once. CDR3 length: 16 residues. Germline CDR1 reads MNHEY; CDR2 reads SVGAGI. Trimming stripped 2 bases from V and 2 bases from J, with 14 bases between. A word on this clone: Its antigen is undetermined.

The TCR comes from a man aged 40 to 75 with stage III lung adenocarcinoma. This chain joins TRBV6-5 and TRBJ2-3; D perhaps matches TRBD2 (6 bases). The sample consisted of peripheral blood mononuclear cells, taken before any cancer treatment. In DNA form, the CDR3 reads TGTGCCAGCAGTTACAACTTCGGGGGAAACACAGATACGCAGTATTTT. Encoded protein: CASSYNFGGNTDTQYF.